The 12 T cell receptor beta chains reported below all come from one sample, sequenced in a study of cytomegalovirus exposure and HLA in healthy donors. PCR involved 60 Vbeta and 13 Jbeta primers. Clones were read by immunoSEQ multiplex PCR, and TCRdb kept only the in-frame ones, dropping some. The listing contains 40,000 or so clones. Material: PBMCs. All receptors derive from a woman under 40 in good health and CMV-seropositive.

The chain recombines TRBV6-1 with TRBJ2-4; the D gene is possibly TRBD2 (5 bases). Germline assignment: CDR1 MNHNS and CDR2 SASEGT. The CDR3 runs 15 residues. V dropped 2 bases and J dropped 3 bases, with 11 bases sitting between them. CDR3 loop: CASSEMGSDKNIQYF. The CDR3 DNA reads as TGTGCCAGCAGTGAAATGGGGAGTGACAAAAACATTCAGTACTTC.

This chain joins TRBV7-9 and TRBJ2-1; unclear D gene. Germline-derived CDR1 and CDR2 are SEHNR and FQNEAQ (reference sequence). CDR3 length equals 13 residues. V was shortened by 6 bases and J by 8 bases, with 14 bases between the two germline ends. CDR3 coding DNA: TGTGCCAGCAGGAAACAGATCGGCGATGAGCAGTTCTTC. Translated, it gives CASRKQIGDEQFF.

The genes are TRBV9 and TRBJ1-2; TRBD1 matches at 10 bases. The V segment lost 3 bases and the J segment 7 bases; nucleotides outside the gene matches: 9. Germline-derived CDR1 and CDR2 are SGDLS and YYNGEE. The CDR3 covers 15 residues. The CDR3 is CASSAFRRDRGGYTF. The CDR3 DNA reads TGTGCCAGCAGCGCGTTCCGGAGGGACAGGGGTGGCTACACCTTC. Full variable domain (remainder filled in from reference TRBV9 and TRBJ1-2): DSGVTQTPKHLITATGQRVTLRCSPRSGDLSVYWYQQSLDQGLQFLIQYYNGEERAKGNILERFSAQQFPDLHSELNLSSLELGDSALYFCASSAFRRDRGGYTFGSGTRLTVV.

The chain has TRBV21-1 and TRBJ1-5; the D call of TRBD1 is as the table states it, not checked on the DNA. TRBV21-1 is given as a pseudogene. The CDR3 has 14 residues. CDR3 loop: CASSKPWWHQPQHF. The CDR3 region has the DNA TGTGCCAGCAGCAAACCGTGGTGGCATCAGCCCCAGCATTTT.

V and J are TRBV29-1 and TRBJ1-1; D is unresolved. CDR1 is SQVTM and CDR2 is ANQGSEA in the germline V gene. This CDR3 region has 13 residues. With 4 bases removed from V and 0 bases from J, the gap between germline ends came to 9 bases. The DNA for the CDR3 is TGCAGCGTTGGGGCAGCCCTGAACACTGAAGCTTTCTTT. It translates to CSVGAALNTEAFF. Looking up the rest from reference TRBV29-1 and TRBJ1-1 gives the full variable domain: SAVISQKPSRDICQRGTSLTIQCQVDSQVTMMFWYRQQPGQSLTLIATANQGSEATYESGFVIDKFPISRPNLTFSTLTVSNMSPEDSSIYLCSVGAALNTEAFFGQGTRLTVV.

The genes are TRBV30 and TRBJ1-6; 9 nucleotides match TRBD1. Looked up from germline, CDR1 is GTSNPN and CDR2 is SVGIG (reference sequence). V shed 4 bases and J 5 bases; nucleotides not matched to a gene: 3. The CDR3 consists of 14 residues. CDR3 residues: CAWKGQGDNSPLHF. DNA for the CDR3: TGTGCCTGGAAGGGACAGGGAGATAATTCACCCCTCCACTTT.

This chain connects TRBV19 to TRBJ1-5; D is unclear. CDR3 size: 15 residues. The V gene lost 4 bases and the J gene lost 4 bases, with 14 bases spanning the gap. Germline-derived CDR1 and CDR2 are LNHDA and SQIVND (reference sequence). Here the CDR3 reads CASSTGGWQNQPQHF. DNA of the CDR3: TGTGCCAGTAGTACGGGTGGATGGCAGAATCAGCCCCAGCATTTT.

The J gene is TRBJ2-7, the V gene TRBV6-5; TRBD1 aligns across 9 bases. V shed 6 bases, J shed 2 bases, and the junction held 5 bases outside the gene matches. This CDR3 has 14 amino acids. CDR1 and CDR2 from the germline V gene are MNHEY and SVGAGI. This CDR3 is CASRRGQGAYEQYF. CDR3 nucleotides: TGTGCCAGCAGAAGGGGACAGGGAGCCTACGAGCAGTACTTC.

This chain links TRBV4-1 with TRBJ1-5, with D possibly being TRBD1 (5 bases). Trimming stripped 4 bases from V and 7 bases from J, with 14 bases between. CDR3 length equals 14 residues. Germline CDR1 and CDR2: MGHRA and YSYEKL. The CDR3 region has the DNA TGCGCCAGCAGCCTGAATGGGGACTTGCAGCCCCAGCATTTT. Its translation: CASSLNGDLQPQHF.

This chain connects TRBV5-1 to TRBJ1-2; D remains ambiguous. CDR1 and CDR2 (germline): SGHRS, YFSETQ. V dropped 4 bases and J dropped 3 bases, with 13 bases sitting between them. The CDR3 is made up of 14 amino acids. The CDR3 spells CASSLQREDYGYTF. The CDR3 coding sequence is TGCGCCAGCAGCCTTCAGAGGGAAGACTATGGCTACACCTTC.

V is TRBV27 and J is TRBJ2-3; 7 bases fit TRBD1. With V trimmed by 6 bases and J by 6 bases, 24 bases remained unmatched. CDR1 is MNHEY and CDR2 is SMNVEV in the germline V gene (reference sequence). This CDR3 has 19 residues. CDR3 nucleotides: TGTGCCAGCAGAGAGAGAGCCCTATTTCGACAGGGTATTACGGATACGCAGTATTTT. As protein: CASRERALFRQGITDTQYF.

The genes are TRBV5-1 and TRBJ2-7, with a possible D match to TRBD2 (7 bases). V dropped 7 bases and J dropped 0 bases, with 14 bases sitting between them. CDR1 is SGHRS and CDR2 is YFSETQ in the germline V gene. The CDR3 has 14 amino acids. The CDR3 reads CASAQRDTSYEQYF. The CDR3, as DNA: TGCGCCAGCGCACAGCGGGACACCTCCTACGAGCAGTACTTC.